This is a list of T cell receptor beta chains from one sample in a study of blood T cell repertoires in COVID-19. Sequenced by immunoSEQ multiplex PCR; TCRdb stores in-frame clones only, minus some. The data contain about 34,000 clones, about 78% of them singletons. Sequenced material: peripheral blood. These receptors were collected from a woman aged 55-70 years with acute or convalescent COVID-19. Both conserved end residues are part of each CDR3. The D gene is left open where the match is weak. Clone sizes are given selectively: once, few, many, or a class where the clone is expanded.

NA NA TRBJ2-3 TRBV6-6 CASNTGTDTQYF TGTGCCAGCAACACAGGCACAGATACGCAGTATTTT
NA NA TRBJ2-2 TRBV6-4 CASSPGGTTGELFF TGTGCCAGCAGCCCTGGCGGGACGACCGGGGAGCTGTTTTTT
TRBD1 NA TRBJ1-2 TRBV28 CASSSVARDRGYGYTF TGTGCCAGCAGTTCGGTGGCTCGGGACAGGGGGTATGGCTACACCTTC
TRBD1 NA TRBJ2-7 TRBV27 CASRGQGSYEQYF TGTGCCAGCCGGGGACAGGGTTCCTACGAGCAGTACTTC
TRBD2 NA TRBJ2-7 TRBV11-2 CASSLERASGGYEQYF TGTGCCAGCAGCTTAGAGAGGGCCAGCGGGGGATACGAGCAGTACTTC
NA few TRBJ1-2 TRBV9 CASSVTPNYGYTF TGTGCCAGCAGCGTAACACCTAACTATGGCTACACCTTC
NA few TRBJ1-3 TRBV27 CASSGGASGNTIYF TGTGCCAGCAGTGGGGGCGCGTCAGGAAACACCATATATTTT
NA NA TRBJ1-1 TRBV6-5 CASKGVSENTEAFF TGTGCCAGCAAGGGGGTGAGTGAGAACACTGAAGCTTTCTTT
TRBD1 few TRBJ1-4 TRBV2 CASSRDRANEKLFF TGTGCCAGCAGTAGAGACAGGGCTAACGAAAAACTGTTTTTT
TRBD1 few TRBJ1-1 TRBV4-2 CASSPLTGSTEAFF TGTGCCAGCAGCCCATTGACAGGGAGCACTGAAGCTTTCTTT
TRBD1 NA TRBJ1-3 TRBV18 CASSPLGTGSSYSGNTIYF TGTGCCAGCTCACCGTTAGGGACAGGGTCTTCTTACTCTGGAAACACCATATATTTT
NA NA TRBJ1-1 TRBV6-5 CASTRKGGAEAFF TGTGCCAGCACCCGAAAAGGGGGGGCTGAAGCTTTCTTT
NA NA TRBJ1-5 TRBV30 CAWSGQPDQPQHF TGTGCCTGGAGTGGACAGCCCGATCAGCCCCAGCATTTT
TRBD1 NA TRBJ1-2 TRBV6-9 CASSLPTGGSYGYTF TGTGCCAGCAGTTTACCGACAGGGGGCAGTTATGGCTACACCTTC
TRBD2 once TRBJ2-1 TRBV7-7 CASSPGTSEGRGNEQFF TGTGCCAGCAGCCCAGGGACTAGCGAAGGGAGAGGGAATGAGCAGTTCTTC
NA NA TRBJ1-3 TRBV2 CASGEQGGSGNTIYF TGTGCCAGCGGCGAACAGGGCGGCTCTGGAAACACCATATATTTT
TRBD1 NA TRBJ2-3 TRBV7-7 CASSPGQGFTDTQYF TGTGCCAGCAGCCCGGGACAGGGGTTCACAGATACGCAGTATTTT
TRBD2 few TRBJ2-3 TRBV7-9 CASGRLAGGTDTQYF TGTGCCAGCGGAAGGCTAGCGGGGGGCACAGATACGCAGTATTTT
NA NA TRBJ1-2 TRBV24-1 CATSDPGQSSNYGYTF TGTGCCACCAGTGACCCGGGACAATCTAGTAACTATGGCTACACCTTC
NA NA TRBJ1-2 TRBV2 CASRREINYGYTF TGTGCCAGCAGGCGAGAGATTAACTATGGCTACACCTTC
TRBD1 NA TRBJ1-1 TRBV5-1 CASSGAGQGVQGEAFF TGCGCCAGCAGCGGAGCAGGACAGGGGGTACAGGGTGAAGCTTTCTTT
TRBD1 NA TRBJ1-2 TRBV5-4 CASSGWDRTNNYGYTF TGTGCCAGCAGCGGGTGGGACAGAACGAATAACTATGGCTACACCTTC
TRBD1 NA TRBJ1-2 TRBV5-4 CASSLGGQGTYGYTF TGTGCCAGCAGCTTGGGGGGACAGGGGACATATGGCTACACCTTC
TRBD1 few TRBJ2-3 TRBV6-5 CASSLGQGAKADTQYF TGTGCCAGCAGTTTAGGACAGGGGGCGAAGGCAGATACGCAGTATTTT
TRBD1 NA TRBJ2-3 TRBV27 CASSVGQGANTQYF TGTGCCAGCAGCGTGGGACAGGGGGCAAATACGCAGTATTTT
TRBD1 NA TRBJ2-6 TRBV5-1 CASSPPGQSSGANVLTF TGCGCCAGCAGCCCGCCGGGACAGAGCTCTGGGGCCAACGTCCTGACTTTC
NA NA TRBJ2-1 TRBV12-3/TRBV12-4 CASTTDRYNEQFF TGTGCCAGCACCACAGACAGGTACAATGAGCAGTTCTTC
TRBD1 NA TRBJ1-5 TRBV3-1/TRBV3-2 CASSQGTGAFYQPQHF TGTGCCAGCAGCCAAGGGACAGGGGCTTTTTATCAGCCCCAGCATTTT